This entry lists 14 T cell receptor beta chains sequenced from one sample in a study of cytomegalovirus exposure and HLA in healthy donors. This PCR relied on a set of 60 Vbeta primers and 13 Jbeta primers. Generated by immunoSEQ multiplex PCR, the TCRdb table keeps only in-frame clones and is missing some. The table shows 130,000 or so clones, with around 84% occurring only once. Sequences were obtained from PBMCs. The source is a woman aged 18-35 years in good health and CMV-seropositive.

The chain recombines TRBV5-1 with TRBJ2-1; 8 bases map to TRBD1. CDR3 length: 15 residues. V lost 3 bases, J lost 7 bases, and 9 bases stayed unmatched. Germline lookup yields CDR1 SGHRS and CDR2 YFSETQ. The CDR3 bases are TGCGCCAGCAGCTCAGGGGGCGCCCCAGGGAATGAGCAGTTCTTC. This encodes CASSSGGAPGNEQFF.

The V call is TRBV29-1, the J call TRBJ1-1; 7 nucleotides line up with TRBD1. Germline values: CDR1 SQVTM, CDR2 ANQGSEA. After removal of 0 bases from V and 3 bases from J, the junction contained 1 base not matched to a gene. CDR3 length: 13 amino acids. The CDR3 protein is CSVEDDRDTEAFF. CDR3 coding DNA: TGCAGCGTTGAAGACGACAGGGACACTGAAGCTTTCTTT.

This sequence joins TRBV4-1 and TRBJ1-1; the D is unclear. This CDR3 has 13 amino acids. The ends were cut back, 1 base at V and 7 bases at J, with 10 bases in the middle. Germline CDR1 and CDR2: MGHRA and YSYEKL. CDR3 nucleotides: TGCGCCAGCAGCCAAGCTGGCGGCCATGAAGCTTTCTTT. Translated: CASSQAGGHEAFF.

V usage is TRBV7-9 and J usage is TRBJ2-3; 10 positions agree with TRBD1. The CDR3 spans 16 residues. The V and J ends lost 1 base and 3 bases, in that order; junction bases with no gene match: 4. Germline V CDR1 and CDR2: SEHNR, FQNEAQ (reference sequence). The DNA of the CDR3 is TGTGCCAGCAGCTTAGAGACAGGGGGCTGGACAGATACGCAGTATTTT. This gives the protein CASSLETGGWTDTQYF.

CDR3 nucleotide sequence: TGTGCCACCCCAGGTCTCACCGGGGAGCTGTTTTTT. This encodes CATPGLTGELFF. The chain couples TRBV25-1 to TRBJ2-2; D unclear. The germline V gene encodes CDR1 MGHDK and CDR2 SYGVNS. Trimming pared 10 bases from V and 4 bases from J, leaving 10 bases between. This CDR3 region has 12 residues.

The chain has TRBV29-1 and TRBJ1-2, with D maybe TRBD1 (5 bases). Between the trimmed V and J ends, which lost 5 bases and 13 bases, there was a span of 14 bases. CDR1 and CDR2 (germline): SQVTM, ANQGSEA. This CDR3 is built from 10 residues. Written as DNA, the CDR3 is TGCAGCGTTTCCAGGGAATACGGCACCTTC. Translated: CSVSREYGTF.

The V gene is TRBV5-4, the J gene TRBJ2-5; a possible D gene is TRBD1 (6 bases). TRBJ2-7 explains the end of the DNA better; the J call may be wrong. This CDR3 has 14 residues. CDR1 and CDR2 from the germline V gene are SGHNT and YYREEE (reference sequence). CDR3 sequence reads: CASSLEGQSYEQYF. The CDR3 DNA reads TGTGCCAGCAGCTTGGAAGGACAGTCCTACGAGCAGTACTTC.

V gene TRBV7-9 combines with J gene TRBJ2-2, with D maybe TRBD2 (5 bases). The germline CDR1 and CDR2 sequences are SEHNR and FQNEAQ (reference sequence). The CDR3 totals 16 residues. V was cut by 5 bases and J by 0 bases, with 13 bases left in between. The CDR3 nucleotides are TGTGCCAGCAGCCCTCGGGGTGCGTCGAACACCGGGGAGCTGTTTTTT. The encoded protein is CASSPRGASNTGELFF.

The J gene is TRBJ2-5, the V gene TRBV28; TRBD1 matches at 10 bases. With V trimmed by 6 bases and J by 3 bases, 7 bases remained unmatched. Germline V gene data show CDR1 as MDHEN and CDR2 as SYDVKM. This CDR3 is built from 15 residues. CDR3 nucleotide sequence: TGTGCCAGCAGCCCCGGGGACAGGGGAGAAGAGACCCAGTACTTC. Translating gives CASSPGDRGEETQYF.

In its sample, this clone was seen once. The chain has TRBV5-5 and TRBJ1-6; 8 nucleotides line up with TRBD1. The CDR3 sequence is 15 residues long. V was clipped by 4 bases and J by 8 bases; unmatched bases: 8. The germline V gene has CDR1 SGHKS and CDR2 YYEKEE (reference sequence). CDR3 loop: CASSRQGLGDSPLHF. CDR3 sequence (DNA): TGTGCCAGCAGCCGACAGGGGCTAGGGGATTCACCCCTCCACTTT.

This clone came up once. The chain recombines TRBV6-4 with TRBJ2-3; TRBD2 matches 14 bases. From germline, CDR1 is MRHNA and CDR2 SNTAGT. J lost 4 bases, V lost 3 bases, and 3 bases had no gene match. This CDR3 is built from 16 residues. CDR3 DNA: TGTGCCAGCAGTGAAGGGACTAGCGGGGGCCCAGATACGCAGTATTTT. It yields the protein CASSEGTSGGPDTQYF.

This clone occurred once. The rearrangement joins TRBV6-5 to TRBJ2-2; D may be TRBD2 (6 bases). There are 14 residues in the CDR3. From germline, CDR1 is MNHEY and CDR2 SVGAGI. V was clipped by 2 bases and J by 7 bases, with 11 bases between them. The CDR3 coding sequence is TGTGCCAGCAGTTACGTCGGGGGAGACGGGGAGCTGTTTTTT. Amino acids: CASSYVGGDGELFF.

V and J are TRBV6-5 and TRBJ1-1, with no clear D. The CDR3 consists of 14 residues. The germline CDR1 and CDR2 sequences are MNHEY and SVGAGI. V lost 8 bases and J lost 1, with 14 bases in between. CDR3 DNA: TGTGCCAGCTTAATGAGGGTTGGGAACACTGAAGCTTTCTTT. Its protein product is CASLMRVGNTEAFF.

The chain carries TRBV2 and TRBJ2-7, with 9 bases matching TRBD1. Germline V gives CDR1 SNHLY, CDR2 FYNNEI. The CDR3 sequence is 15 residues long. The V and J ends lost 5 bases and 4 bases, in that order; junction bases with no gene match: 9. CDR3 in amino acids: CASSYKQGAGYEQYF. CDR3 bases: TGTGCCAGCAGTTATAAACAGGGGGCAGGTTACGAGCAGTACTTC. The whole variable domain, filled in from reference TRBV2 and TRBJ2-7, reads EPEVTQTPSHQVTQMGQEVILRCVPISNHLYFYWYRQILGQKVEFLVSFYNNEISEKSEIFDDQFSVERPDGSNFTLKIRSTKLEDSAMYFCASSYKQGAGYEQYFGPGTRLTVT.